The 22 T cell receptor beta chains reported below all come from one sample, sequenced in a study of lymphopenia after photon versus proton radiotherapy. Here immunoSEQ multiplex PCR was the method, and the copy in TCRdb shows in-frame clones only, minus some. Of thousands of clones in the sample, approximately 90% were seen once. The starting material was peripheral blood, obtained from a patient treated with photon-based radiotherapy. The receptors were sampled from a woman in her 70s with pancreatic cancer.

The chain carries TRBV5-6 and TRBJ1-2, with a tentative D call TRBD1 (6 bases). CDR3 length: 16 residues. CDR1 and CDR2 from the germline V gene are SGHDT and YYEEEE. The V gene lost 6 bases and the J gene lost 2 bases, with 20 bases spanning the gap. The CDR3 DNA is TGTGCCAGCACCCTACAGGGAGGAGGATTAAACTATGGCTACACCTTC. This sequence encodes CASTLQGGGLNYGYTF.

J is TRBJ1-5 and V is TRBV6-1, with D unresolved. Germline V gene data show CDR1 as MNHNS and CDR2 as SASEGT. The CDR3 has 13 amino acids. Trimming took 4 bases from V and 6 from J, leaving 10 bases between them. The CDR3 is CASSGVAGQPQHF. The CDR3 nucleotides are TGTGCCAGCAGTGGTGTAGCAGGTCAGCCCCAGCATTTT.

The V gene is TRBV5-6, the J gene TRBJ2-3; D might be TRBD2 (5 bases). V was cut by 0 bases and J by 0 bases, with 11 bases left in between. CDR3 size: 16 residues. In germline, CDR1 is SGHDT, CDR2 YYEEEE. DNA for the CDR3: TGTGCCAGCAGCTTGGCTGGTTCGGGGAGCACAGATACGCAGTATTTT. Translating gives CASSLAGSGSTDTQYF.

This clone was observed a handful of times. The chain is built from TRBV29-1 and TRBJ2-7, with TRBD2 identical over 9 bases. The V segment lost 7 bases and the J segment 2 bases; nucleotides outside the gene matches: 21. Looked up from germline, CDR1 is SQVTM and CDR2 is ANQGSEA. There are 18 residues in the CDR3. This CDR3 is CSAPPGAPPAGGPYEQYF. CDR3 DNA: TGCAGCGCTCCCCCGGGTGCTCCGCCAGCGGGAGGACCCTACGAGCAGTACTTC.

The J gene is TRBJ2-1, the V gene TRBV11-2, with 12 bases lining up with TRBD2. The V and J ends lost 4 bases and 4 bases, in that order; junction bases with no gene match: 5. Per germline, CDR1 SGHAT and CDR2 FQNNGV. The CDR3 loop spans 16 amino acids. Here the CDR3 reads CASSSQLAGGYNEQFF. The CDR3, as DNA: TGTGCCAGCAGCTCACAACTAGCGGGGGGATACAATGAGCAGTTCTTC.

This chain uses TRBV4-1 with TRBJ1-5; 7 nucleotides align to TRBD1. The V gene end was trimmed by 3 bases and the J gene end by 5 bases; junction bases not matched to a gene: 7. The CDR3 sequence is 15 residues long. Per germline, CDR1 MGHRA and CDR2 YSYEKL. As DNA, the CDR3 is TGCGCCAGCAGCCACCTAGACAGGGCGGATCAGCCCCAGCATTTT. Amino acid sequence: CASSHLDRADQPQHF.

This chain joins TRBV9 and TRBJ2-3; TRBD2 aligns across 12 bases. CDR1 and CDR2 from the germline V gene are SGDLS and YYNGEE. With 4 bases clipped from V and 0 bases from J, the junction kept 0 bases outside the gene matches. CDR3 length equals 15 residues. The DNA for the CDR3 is TGTGCCAGCAGCCTAGCGGGGGGGAGCACAGATACGCAGTATTTT. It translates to CASSLAGGSTDTQYF.

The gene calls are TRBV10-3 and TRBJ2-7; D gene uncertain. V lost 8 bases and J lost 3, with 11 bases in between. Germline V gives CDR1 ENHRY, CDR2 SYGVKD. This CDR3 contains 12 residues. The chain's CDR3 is CAIGTGYYEQYF. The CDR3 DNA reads TGTGCCATCGGCACCGGGTACTACGAGCAGTACTTC.

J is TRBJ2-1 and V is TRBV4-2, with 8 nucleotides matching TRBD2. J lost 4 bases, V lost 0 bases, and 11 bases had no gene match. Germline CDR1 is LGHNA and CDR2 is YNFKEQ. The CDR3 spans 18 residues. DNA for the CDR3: TGTGCCAGCAGCCAAGACTCACTGGCGGGAGGCAATTACAATGAGCAGTTCTTC. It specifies CASSQDSLAGGNYNEQFF.

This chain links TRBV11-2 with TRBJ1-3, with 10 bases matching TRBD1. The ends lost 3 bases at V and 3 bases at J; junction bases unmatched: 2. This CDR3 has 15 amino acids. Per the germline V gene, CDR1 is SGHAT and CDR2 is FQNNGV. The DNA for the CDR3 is TGTGCCAGCAGCTTGACAGGGGGCCTTGGAAACACCATATATTTT. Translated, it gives CASSLTGGLGNTIYF.

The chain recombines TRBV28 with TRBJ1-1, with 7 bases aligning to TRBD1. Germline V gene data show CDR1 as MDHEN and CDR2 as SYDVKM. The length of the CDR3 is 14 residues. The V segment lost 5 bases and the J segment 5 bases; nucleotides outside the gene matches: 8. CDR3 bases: TGTGCCAGCAGTCTCCAACAGGGGCGGACTGAAGCTTTCTTT. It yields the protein CASSLQQGRTEAFF.

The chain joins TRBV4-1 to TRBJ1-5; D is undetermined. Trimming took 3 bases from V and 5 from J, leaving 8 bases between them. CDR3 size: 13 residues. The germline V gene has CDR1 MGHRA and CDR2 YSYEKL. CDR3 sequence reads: CASSHGRYQPQHF. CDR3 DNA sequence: TGCGCCAGCAGCCATGGGAGATATCAGCCCCAGCATTTT.

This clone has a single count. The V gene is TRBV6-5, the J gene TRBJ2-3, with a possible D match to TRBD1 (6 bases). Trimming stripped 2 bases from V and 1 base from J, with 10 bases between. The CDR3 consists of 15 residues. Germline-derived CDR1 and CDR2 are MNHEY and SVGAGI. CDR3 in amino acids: CASSYGNRGTDTQYF. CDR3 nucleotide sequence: TGTGCCAGCAGTTACGGAAACAGGGGCACAGATACGCAGTATTTT.

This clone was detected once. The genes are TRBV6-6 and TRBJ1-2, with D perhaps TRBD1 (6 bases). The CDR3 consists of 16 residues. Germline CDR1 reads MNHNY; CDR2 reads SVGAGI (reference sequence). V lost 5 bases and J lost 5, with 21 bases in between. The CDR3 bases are TGTGCCAGCAGTCACCTCCGGGACAACTCTTTTTATGGCTACACCTTC. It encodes CASSHLRDNSFYGYTF.

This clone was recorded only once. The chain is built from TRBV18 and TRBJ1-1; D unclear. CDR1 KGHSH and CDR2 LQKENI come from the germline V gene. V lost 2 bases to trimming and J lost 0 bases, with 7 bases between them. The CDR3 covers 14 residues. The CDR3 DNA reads TGTGCCAGCTCACCATCTTCTATGAACACTGAAGCTTTCTTT. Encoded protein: CASSPSSMNTEAFF.

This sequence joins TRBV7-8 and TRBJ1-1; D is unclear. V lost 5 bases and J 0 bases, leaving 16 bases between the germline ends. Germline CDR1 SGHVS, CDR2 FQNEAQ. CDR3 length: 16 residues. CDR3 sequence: CASSPKMSGLNTEAFF. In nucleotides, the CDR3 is TGTGCCAGCAGCCCGAAGATGTCAGGTTTGAACACTGAAGCTTTCTTT.

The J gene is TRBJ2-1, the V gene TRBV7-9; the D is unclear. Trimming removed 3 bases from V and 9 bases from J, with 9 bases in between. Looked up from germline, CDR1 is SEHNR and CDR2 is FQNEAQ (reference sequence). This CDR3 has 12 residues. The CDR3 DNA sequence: TGTGCCAGCAGCTTTGGACCCACTGAGCAGTTCTTC. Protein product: CASSFGPTEQFF.

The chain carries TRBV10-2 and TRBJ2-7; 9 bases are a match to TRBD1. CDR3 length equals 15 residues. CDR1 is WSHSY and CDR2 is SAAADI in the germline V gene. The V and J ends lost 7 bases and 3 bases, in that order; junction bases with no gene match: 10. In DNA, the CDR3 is TGCGCCAGCAAGTCTCGGGACAGGGTGTTCTACGAGCAGTACTTC. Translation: CASKSRDRVFYEQYF.

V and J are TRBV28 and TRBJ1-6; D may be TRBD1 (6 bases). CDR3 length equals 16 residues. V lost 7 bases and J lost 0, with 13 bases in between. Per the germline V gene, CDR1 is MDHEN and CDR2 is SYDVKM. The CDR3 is CASKQGSSSYNSPLHF. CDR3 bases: TGTGCCAGCAAACAGGGAAGCAGCTCCTATAATTCACCCCTCCACTTT.

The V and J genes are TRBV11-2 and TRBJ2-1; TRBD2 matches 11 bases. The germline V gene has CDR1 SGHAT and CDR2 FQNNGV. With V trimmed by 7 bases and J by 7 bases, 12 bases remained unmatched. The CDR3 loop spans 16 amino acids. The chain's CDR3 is CASTRGSGRAGNEQFF. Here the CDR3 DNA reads TGTGCCAGCACCCGCGGTAGCGGGAGGGCCGGGAATGAGCAGTTCTTC.

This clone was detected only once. The CDR3 DNA reads TGCAGCGTTGAACTTCCGGTGGGCAGGGGACGGAATAACGAGCAGTTCTTC. Encoded protein: CSVELPVGRGRNNEQFF. This chain uses TRBV29-1 with TRBJ2-1; D is perhaps TRBD1 (6 bases). Germline CDR1 and CDR2: SQVTM and ANQGSEA. The CDR3 runs to 17 residues. The V end was cut by 2 bases, the J end by 10 bases, with 27 bases between.

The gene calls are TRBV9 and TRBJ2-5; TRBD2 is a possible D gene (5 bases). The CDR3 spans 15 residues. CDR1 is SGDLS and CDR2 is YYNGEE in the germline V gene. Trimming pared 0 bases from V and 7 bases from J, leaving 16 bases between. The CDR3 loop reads CASSVAPAIGVTQYF. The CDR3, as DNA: TGTGCCAGCAGCGTAGCGCCGGCCATCGGGGTGACCCAGTACTTC.